The 19 T cell receptor beta chains presented below share a single source sample, sequenced in a study of T-cell memory formation after mild COVID-19. TCRdb fed the 5' RACE reads into MiXCR, producing one record per CDR3 protein. The sample lists hundreds of thousands of distinct CDR3 sequences; 20% were seen once. Sample: PBMCs or a T cell subset sorted from them (not recorded which). All receptors come from an adult woman who had mild COVID-19 (a few samples of this study predate the infection). Cell type and time point are not known.

This clonotype has a single count. J is TRBJ1-1 and V is TRBV20-1; D perhaps matches TRBD1 (5 bases). Germline V gives CDR1 DFQATT, CDR2 SNEGSKA (reference sequence). The CDR3 consists of 14 residues. The germline V and J ends were trimmed by 5 bases and 5 bases, with 18 bases remaining between them. The CDR3 DNA reads as TGCAGTGCTCCTCTAGGTACGGGGCGGACTGAAGCTTTCTTT. Its protein is CSAPLGTGRTEAFF.

This clonotype was recorded a few times. The J gene is TRBJ2-7, the V gene TRBV12-3 or TRBV12-4, with 9 bases fitting TRBD2. The CDR3 length is 15 residues. Losses at the gene ends were 2 bases for V and 4 bases for J; bases not matched to a gene: 6. CDR3 nucleotide sequence: TGTGCCAGCAGTTTAATGAGTAGCGGGAGTTACGAGCAGTACTTC. Translation: CASSLMSSGSYEQYF.

This clonotype came up a few times. The rearrangement links TRBV20-1 to TRBJ2-2; no definite D call. The CDR3 is 13 amino acids. From germline, CDR1 is DFQATT and CDR2 SNEGSKA (reference sequence). V was clipped by 5 bases and J by 0 bases, with 7 bases between them. The CDR3 bases are TGCAGTGCTCTAGGTTCGAACACCGGGGAGCTGTTTTTT. Amino acid sequence: CSALGSNTGELFF.

The chain combines TRBV30 with TRBJ1-2; D unresolved. Germline CDR1 GTSNPN, CDR2 SVGIG (reference sequence). This CDR3 is 10 amino acids long. V lost 7 bases and J lost 5, with 8 bases in between. CDR3 protein: CASAGYGYTF. CDR3 bases: TGTGCCTCTGCAGGTTATGGCTACACCTTC. The full variable domain, completed using reference TRBV30 and TRBJ1-2, is SQTIHQWPATLVQPVGSPLSLECTVEGTSNPNLYWYRQAAGRGLQLLFYSVGIGQISSEVPQNLSASRPQDRQFILSSKKLLLSDSGFYLCASAGYGYTFGSGTRLTVV.

Ten or more counts support this clonotype. The genes are TRBV5-1 and TRBJ2-7; tentatively, D is TRBD1 (7 bases). The V end was cut by 2 bases, the J end by 6 bases, with 21 bases between. This CDR3 spans 16 amino acids. From germline, CDR1 is SGHRS and CDR2 YFSETQ. The CDR3 nucleotides are TGCGCCAGCAGCTTTGGCGAACAGGGGAGGACTATCGAGCAGTACTTC. This codes for CASSFGEQGRTIEQYF.

The chain employs TRBV10-3 and TRBJ2-7, with D maybe TRBD2 (5 bases). The length of the CDR3 is 11 residues. V was trimmed by 5 bases and J by 4 bases, leaving 6 bases between them. Per germline, CDR1 ENHRY and CDR2 SYGVKD. CDR3 coding DNA: TGTGCCATCAGTTCGGGGTACGAGCAGTACTTC. This codes for CAISSGYEQYF.

V is TRBV12-3 or TRBV12-4 and J is TRBJ2-5; possible D gene TRBD1, 5 bases. The CDR3 is made up of 14 amino acids. Trimming shortened V by 6 bases and J by 2 bases, and 13 bases separated the two germline ends. The DNA of the CDR3 is TGTGCCAGCAGCCCGCAGGGCAGTCAAGAGACCCAGTACTTC. Its protein is CASSPQGSQETQYF.

The chain couples TRBV6-2 or TRBV6-3 to TRBJ1-5, with 7 positions matching TRBD1. This CDR3 contains 17 residues. V shed 2 bases, J shed 0 bases, and the junction held 7 bases outside the gene matches. CDR1 and CDR2 (germline): MNHEY, SVGEGT. The CDR3 coding sequence is TGTGCCAGCAGTTACAGTTTGACAGGGTATAGCAATCAGCCCCAGCATTTT. This gives the protein CASSYSLTGYSNQPQHF.

Only a few counts were recorded for this clonotype. The V call is TRBV29-1, the J call TRBJ1-4; 7 bases line up with TRBD1. CDR3 length: 15 residues. Germline CDR1 SQVTM, CDR2 ANQGSEA. The V and J ends lost 4 bases and 8 bases, in that order; junction bases with no gene match: 13. The CDR3 region is CSVAQGPVPPEKLFF. The CDR3 region has the DNA TGCAGCGTTGCACAGGGGCCCGTTCCTCCCGAAAAACTGTTTTTT.

The chain joins TRBV20-1 to TRBJ2-3; 9 nucleotides agree with TRBD2. V lost 5 bases, J lost 4 bases, and 10 bases stayed unmatched. The CDR3 totals 15 residues. Germline CDR1 and CDR2: DFQATT and SNEGSKA (reference sequence). The CDR3 region is CSAGGVLAGADTQYF. As DNA, the CDR3 is TGCAGTGCTGGGGGGGTATTAGCGGGAGCAGATACGCAGTATTTT.

CDR3 coding DNA: TGTGCCAGTATCCGGGACAGTAACTACGAGCAGTACTTC. Amino acids: CASIRDSNYEQYF. The chain uses TRBV2 and TRBJ2-7; 7 bases are shared with TRBD1. With V trimmed by 9 bases and J by 3 bases, 8 bases remained unmatched. The CDR3 runs 13 residues. Germline V gene lookup returns CDR1 SNHLY and CDR2 FYNNEI.

This clonotype was detected once. The chain is built from TRBV5-1 and TRBJ1-1; D may be TRBD1 (6 bases). There are 14 residues in the CDR3. Germline CDR1 is SGHRS and CDR2 is YFSETQ. V was cut by 0 bases and J by 5 bases, with 11 bases left in between. CDR3 sequence: CASSLEVQGTEAFF. Written as DNA, the CDR3 is TGCGCCAGCAGCTTGGAGGTACAGGGAACTGAAGCTTTCTTT.

V is TRBV29-1 and J is TRBJ1-1, with a weak D call TRBD1 (6 bases). The CDR3 has 13 amino acids. CDR1 is SQVTM and CDR2 is ANQGSEA in the germline V gene. Between the trimmed V and J ends, which lost 3 bases and 4 bases, there was a span of 12 bases. The CDR3: CSVEDSRSTEAFF. The DNA for the CDR3 is TGCAGCGTTGAGGACAGCCGGAGCACTGAAGCTTTCTTT.

This clonotype was found a few times. The J gene is TRBJ2-2, the V gene TRBV7-9; D is uncertain. The CDR3 is 15 residues long. Trimming took off 2 bases at V and 6 bases at J, with 13 bases between the two ends. CDR1 and CDR2 (germline): SEHNR, FQNEAQ (reference sequence). CDR3 loop: CASSLIGPPAGELFF. CDR3 DNA sequence: TGTGCCAGCAGCTTAATTGGACCCCCAGCCGGGGAGCTGTTTTTT.

The chain's CDR3 is CASSNRGRPDTQYF. For the CDR3, the DNA is TGTGCCAGCAGCAATCGGGGGCGCCCGGATACGCAGTATTTT. J is TRBJ2-3 and V is TRBV21-1; no DNA check was done on the table's D call, TRBD1. TRBV21-1 is listed as a pseudogene. The CDR3 has 14 amino acids.

The chain employs TRBV7-9 and TRBJ2-3; 8 nucleotides agree with TRBD2. Looked up from germline, CDR1 is SEHNR and CDR2 is FQNEAQ (reference sequence). V trimming: 4 bases; J trimming: 3 bases; junction bases outside the gene matches: 12. CDR3 length: 17 residues. This CDR3 reads CASSYPSGGARTDTQYF. The CDR3 DNA follows: TGTGCCAGCAGCTACCCCTCCGGGGGGGCTCGGACAGATACGCAGTATTTT.

The chain recombines TRBV6-5 with TRBJ1-5, with D unresolved. The CDR3 sequence is 14 residues long. Trimming took off 6 bases at V and 1 base at J, with 10 bases between the two ends. Germline V gene lookup returns CDR1 MNHEY and CDR2 SVGAGI. CDR3 nucleotide sequence: TGTGCCAGCAGGCCCACAGTAAGCAATCAGCCCCAGCATTTT. Its protein product is CASRPTVSNQPQHF.

The gene calls are TRBV20-1 and TRBJ1-4; 9 nucleotides agree with TRBD1. Germline CDR1 reads DFQATT; CDR2 reads SNEGSKA (reference sequence). This CDR3 has 14 amino acids. The CDR3 DNA sequence: TGCAGCGGGACAGGGCTTAGGGCTAATGAAAAACTGTTTTTT. Protein product: CSGTGLRANEKLFF.

This clonotype was detected once. This sequence joins TRBV11-3 and TRBJ2-5; no reliable D call. Trimming pared 4 bases from V and 3 bases from J, leaving 12 bases between. Germline CDR1 and CDR2: SGHNT and YENEEA. This CDR3 has 14 residues. The CDR3, as DNA: TGTGCCAGCAGCTATCGGATCCGGAAAGAGACCCAGTACTTC. Translated: CASSYRIRKETQYF.